Listed here are 26 T cell receptor beta chains from one sample, sequenced in a study of T-cell reconstitution after alpha-beta-depleted transplantation in children. TCRbeta library preparation incorporated unique molecular identifiers. MiXCR, applied by TCRdb to the PCR reads, yields one record per CDR3 protein. The table lists approximately 1,000,000 distinct CDR3 sequences, under 30% of them singletons. The sample in question was PBMCs, mostly from graft donor cells, obtained 360 days after TCRalphabeta/CD19-depleted stem cell transplant. These receptor sequences come from a boy less than two years old who had a stem cell transplant for SCID, so the T cells may come from the graft donor.

This clonotype was picked up many times. The rearrangement uses TRBV12-3 or TRBV12-4 and TRBJ1-1; D is perhaps TRBD1 (5 bases). The CDR3 length is 12 residues. V was pared by 2 bases and J by 6 bases, with 7 bases between. For the CDR3, the DNA is TGTGCCAGCAGTTTAAGGGGTCCTGAAGCTTTCTTT. Protein: CASSLRGPEAFF.

Only a few counts were recorded for this clonotype. The chain is built from TRBV10-3 and TRBJ1-4, with no clear D. The V end lost 2 bases, the J end lost 5 bases, and 6 bases lay between the germline ends. Per the germline V gene, CDR1 is ENHRY and CDR2 is SYGVKD. CDR3 size: 13 residues. In DNA form, the CDR3 reads TGTGCCATCAGTGAGGGAGAAAATGAAAAACTGTTTTTT. Amino acids: CAISEGENEKLFF.

This clonotype showed up just a few times. V and J are TRBV12-3 or TRBV12-4 and TRBJ2-1; tentative D call: TRBD1 (8 bases). This CDR3 spans 15 amino acids. The ends were cut back, 7 bases at V and 4 bases at J, with 17 bases in the middle. The CDR3: CASITGGASYNEQFF. The CDR3 nucleotides read TGTGCCAGCATCACAGGGGGGGCCTCTTACAATGAGCAGTTCTTC.

A single count supports this clonotype. The chain carries TRBV9 and TRBJ2-7; D assignment may be TRBD1 or TRBD2 (6 bases each). Deletions cut 4 bases from V and 3 bases from J, with 14 bases between. The germline gives CDR1 SGDLS, CDR2 YYNGEE. This CDR3 spans 14 amino acids. The CDR3 reads CASSPYGGGYEQYF. CDR3 nucleotides: TGTGCCAGCAGCCCTTACGGAGGGGGCTACGAGCAGTACTTC.

Only a few counts were recorded for this clonotype. The J gene is TRBJ2-1, the V gene TRBV20-1; 9 bases are a match to TRBD2. The CDR3 consists of 15 residues. Germline trimming cut 6 bases from V and 7 bases from J; bases unmatched to any gene: 13. The germline V gene encodes CDR1 DFQATT and CDR2 SNEGSKA (reference sequence). CDR3 nucleotides: TGCAGTGCCCATAGCCCTAGCGGGGCGACAAATGAGCAGTTCTTC. Translated: CSAHSPSGATNEQFF.

J is TRBJ2-2 and V is TRBV19, with TRBD1 identical over 9 bases. V was pared by 8 bases and J by 3 bases, with 4 bases of the junction left unmatched. Germline V gene sequence: CDR1 LNHDA, CDR2 SQIVND (reference sequence). This CDR3 has 14 amino acids. The CDR3 nucleotides are TGTGCCAGTGGACGGACAGGGGACACCGGGGAGCTGTTTTTT. Translating it yields CASGRTGDTGELFF.

J is TRBJ2-2 and V is TRBV28, with D possibly TRBD2 on 6 matching bases. V dropped 5 bases and J dropped 3 bases, with 16 bases sitting between them. Germline V CDR1 and CDR2: MDHEN, SYDVKM. This CDR3 is 16 amino acids long. CDR3 region: CASSAWGSGYTGELFF. DNA of the CDR3: TGTGCCAGCAGTGCCTGGGGGAGCGGGTACACCGGGGAGCTGTTTTTT.

The chain uses TRBV5-5 and TRBJ2-7; D call uncertain. V lost 4 bases and J 0 bases, leaving 17 bases between the germline ends. Germline CDR1 SGHKS, CDR2 YYEKEE (reference sequence). This CDR3 is built from 16 residues. CDR3 residues: CASSPRPTLSSYEQYF. The CDR3 DNA is TGTGCCAGCAGCCCGAGACCCACCCTAAGCTCCTACGAGCAGTACTTC.

V usage is TRBV11-2 and J usage is TRBJ2-7; the D gene is possibly TRBD2 (6 bases). The CDR3 runs 14 residues. Per the germline V gene, CDR1 is SGHAT and CDR2 is FQNNGV. Trimming shortened V by 9 bases and J by 0 bases, and 15 bases separated the two germline ends. In DNA form, the CDR3 reads TGTGCCAGTGTGGAGGGCCATTACTCCTACGAGCAGTACTTC. Encoded protein: CASVEGHYSYEQYF.

This clonotype was counted only a few times. The J gene is TRBJ1-1, the V gene TRBV29-1; unclear D gene. The germline V gene has CDR1 SQVTM and CDR2 ANQGSEA. Between the trimmed V and J ends, which lost 2 bases and 4 bases, there was a span of 11 bases. The CDR3 contains 13 residues. The CDR3 bases are TGCAGCGTTGAATTCAGGACCGGCACTGAAGCTTTCTTT. Translation: CSVEFRTGTEAFF. Together with reference TRBV29-1 and TRBJ1-1, the CDR3 gives the full variable domain: SAVISQKPSRDICQRGTSLTIQCQVDSQVTMMFWYRQQPGQSLTLIATANQGSEATYESGFVIDKFPISRPNLTFSTLTVSNMSPEDSSIYLCSVEFRTGTEAFFGQGTRLTVV.

The rearrangement joins TRBV29-1 to TRBJ2-7; TRBD1 matches 8 bases. Per the germline V gene, CDR1 is SQVTM and CDR2 is ANQGSEA. This CDR3 comprises 11 residues. V gave up 8 bases and J gave up 5 bases; unmatched junction bases: 5. For the CDR3, the DNA is TGCAGCCCAGCGACAGGGGACGAGCAGTACTTC. It specifies CSPATGDEQYF.

The rearrangement uses TRBV9 and TRBJ1-1, with D maybe TRBD1 (6 bases). V was trimmed by 2 bases and J by 1 base, leaving 9 bases between them. Germline assignment: CDR1 SGDLS and CDR2 YYNGEE. The CDR3 spans 14 residues. CDR3 nucleotides: TGTGCCAGCAGCGTCGGGGGCCCGAACACTGAAGCTTTCTTT. As protein: CASSVGGPNTEAFF.

J is TRBJ2-3 and V is TRBV7-2, with TRBD2 identical over 10 bases. Trimming removed 0 bases from V and 6 bases from J; junction bases left unmatched: 9. This CDR3 is 17 amino acids long. Germline CDR1 and CDR2: SGHTA and FQGNSA. For the CDR3, the DNA is TGTGCCAGCAGCTTAGCCGGGCTAGCGGGGGAGGCGGATACGCAGTATTTT. Its protein product is CASSLAGLAGEADTQYF.

The chain is built from TRBV2 and TRBJ1-1, with D tentatively TRBD1 (5 bases). The V gene lost 3 bases and the J gene lost 4 bases, with 21 bases spanning the gap. Germline CDR1 is SNHLY and CDR2 is FYNNEI. The CDR3 is made up of 17 amino acids. CDR3 loop: CASSDFGRVFLGTEAFF. For the CDR3, the DNA is TGTGCCAGCAGTGATTTTGGCAGGGTTTTCTTGGGCACTGAAGCTTTCTTT. Combining the CDR3 with reference TRBV2 and TRBJ1-1 gives the whole variable domain EPEVTQTPSHQVTQMGQEVILRCVPISNHLYFYWYRQILGQKVEFLVSFYNNEISEKSEIFDDQFSVERPDGSNFTLKIRSTKLEDSAMYFCASSDFGRVFLGTEAFFGQGTRLTVV.

The V and J genes are TRBV7-2 and TRBJ2-3; 8 bases match TRBD2. CDR1 SGHTA and CDR2 FQGNSA come from the germline V gene. CDR3 length: 17 residues. V lost 1 base, J lost 0 bases, and 6 bases stayed unmatched. CDR3 amino acids: CASSLGAGTRSTDTQYF. CDR3 in DNA: TGTGCCAGCAGCTTAGGGGCCGGGACTAGAAGCACAGATACGCAGTATTTT.

This clonotype has more than one count but fewer than ten. The chain has TRBV5-1 and TRBJ1-4; 9 bases are shared with TRBD1. Trimming at V came to 4 bases and at J to 5 bases, leaving 6 bases not matched to a gene. Looked up from germline, CDR1 is SGHRS and CDR2 is YFSETQ. The CDR3 loop spans 15 amino acids. The CDR3 spells CASSVAGTGNEKLFF. In DNA, the CDR3 is TGCGCCAGCAGCGTTGCCGGGACAGGGAATGAAAAACTGTTTTTT.

V gene TRBV24-1 combines with J gene TRBJ2-3; 7 bases line up with TRBD1. The V gene's germline CDR1 is KGHDR and CDR2 SFDVKD. Unmatched junction bases numbered 8, after V lost 3 bases and J lost 0 bases. This CDR3 is 17 amino acids long. The chain's CDR3 is CATSDPSGQTSTDTQYF. The CDR3 DNA follows: TGTGCCACCAGTGATCCATCGGGACAGACTAGCACAGATACGCAGTATTTT.

The chain combines TRBV20-1 with TRBJ2-1; 12 nucleotides line up with TRBD2. Looked up from germline, CDR1 is DFQATT and CDR2 is SNEGSKA (reference sequence). V lost 1 base and J lost 7; bases outside the gene matches: 11. This CDR3 has 17 amino acids. The CDR3 region has the DNA TGCAGTGCTAGAGTAGGTGGACTAGCGGGGCCCGGGAATGAGCAGTTCTTC. It is translated as CSARVGGLAGPGNEQFF.

The chain has TRBV6-5 and TRBJ2-7; TRBD1 aligns across 9 bases. Per germline, CDR1 MNHEY and CDR2 SVGAGI. The CDR3 spans 14 residues. After removal of 2 bases from V and 5 bases from J, the junction contained 4 bases not matched to a gene. This chain's CDR3 is CASSYAGQGHEQYF. In DNA form, the CDR3 reads TGTGCCAGCAGTTACGCGGGACAGGGCCACGAGCAGTACTTC.

The V gene is TRBV9, the J gene TRBJ2-5; D is ambiguous. V lost 0 bases, J lost 1 base, and 4 bases lay in between. The CDR3 sequence is 13 residues long. Germline V gives CDR1 SGDLS, CDR2 YYNGEE. Written as DNA, the CDR3 is TGTGCCAGCAGCGTAGGTGTCCAAGAGACCCAGTACTTC. As protein: CASSVGVQETQYF.

This clonotype was found many times. The genes are TRBV5-1 and TRBJ2-3, with 8 nucleotides matching TRBD1. Trimming at V came to 6 bases and at J to 6 bases, leaving 15 bases not matched to a gene. Germline values: CDR1 SGHRS, CDR2 YFSETQ. This CDR3 is built from 16 residues. The CDR3 loop reads CASTPWVDRVGDTQYF. CDR3 sequence (DNA): TGCGCCAGCACGCCATGGGTGGACAGGGTTGGGGATACGCAGTATTTT.

The genes are TRBV4-3 and TRBJ2-3; 7 bases are shared with TRBD2. The germline CDR1 and CDR2 sequences are LGHNA and YSLEER. J gave up 2 bases and V 0 bases, and 8 bases lay outside the gene matches. This CDR3 is 17 amino acids long. This CDR3 is CASSQDPPGGFTDTQYF. In nucleotides, the CDR3 is TGCGCCAGCAGCCAAGATCCCCCGGGGGGATTCACAGATACGCAGTATTTT.

V usage is TRBV7-9 and J usage is TRBJ1-4; 9 bases agree with TRBD1. The J segment lost 6 bases and the V segment lost 0 bases, leaving 8 bases of the junction unmatched. CDR1 and CDR2 from the germline V gene are SEHNR and FQNEAQ (reference sequence). There are 17 residues in the CDR3. CDR3 loop: CASSLARVRDRDEKLFF. The CDR3 nucleotides are TGTGCCAGCAGCTTAGCGCGAGTCAGGGACAGGGATGAAAAACTGTTTTTT. Complete variable domain (other parts from reference TRBV7-9 and TRBJ1-4): DTGVSQNPRHKITKRGQNVTFRCDPISEHNRLYWYRQTLGQGPEFLTYFQNEAQLEKSRLLSDRFSAERPKGSFSTLEIQRTEQGDSAMYLCASSLARVRDRDEKLFFGSGTQLSVL.

This clonotype was seen more than once but under ten times. This chain joins TRBV12-3 or TRBV12-4 and TRBJ2-7, with D perhaps assigned TRBD1 or TRBD2 (6 bases each). CDR3 length: 14 amino acids. Trimming took off 8 bases at V and 0 bases at J, with 14 bases between the two ends. CDR3: CASLLGGYSYEQYF. The CDR3 nucleotides are TGTGCCAGCCTCCTAGGGGGGTACTCCTACGAGCAGTACTTC.

The chain joins TRBV20-1 to TRBJ1-2; 9 positions agree with TRBD1. This CDR3 comprises 17 residues. Germline V lookup: CDR1 DFQATT, CDR2 SNEGSKA (reference sequence). The J segment lost 4 bases and the V segment lost 4 bases, leaving 16 bases of the junction unmatched. The CDR3 is CSATSGHDRGSRYGYTF. In DNA form, the CDR3 reads TGCAGTGCTACAAGTGGTCACGACAGGGGGTCCCGCTATGGCTACACCTTC.

V usage is TRBV10-3 and J usage is TRBJ2-1; D unclear. Germline CDR1 reads ENHRY; CDR2 reads SYGVKD. This CDR3 has 16 amino acids. V lost 5 bases and J 8 bases, leaving 22 bases between the germline ends. DNA of the CDR3: TGTGCCATCAGTCAAGACCGGACCCTGGACGTGGATGAGCAGTTCTTC. This encodes CAISQDRTLDVDEQFF.